The 21 T cell receptor beta chains below were found in one sample sequenced in a study of shared clonotypes between healthy human individuals. Selected positively for CCR7 and CD45RO-negative, naive CD8 cells excluded terminally differentiated effector memory CD45RA+ cells. Sequencing was performed with immunoSEQ multiplex PCR; in TCRdb, only in-frame clones are kept and a portion is missing. The repertoire consists of roughly 2.1 million clones, with 93% occurring once and the leading ten covering under 2%. The sequenced material came from naive CD8+ T cells from PBMCs. These receptors came from a man aged 18 to 35 in good health. Some clones in this sample may be carry-over from other donors' samples.

This clone was seen only once. The chain joins TRBV11-2 to TRBJ2-6; the D call may be TRBD1 or TRBD2 (5 bases each). Trimming left V 0 bases short and J 5 bases short, with 5 bases between. This CDR3 has 14 residues. The germline V gene encodes CDR1 SGHAT and CDR2 FQNNGV. In DNA, the CDR3 is TGTGCCAGCAGCTTAGAGGGACGGGCCAACGTCCTGACTTTC. Residues: CASSLEGRANVLTF. Full variable domain (missing parts from reference TRBV11-2 and TRBJ2-6): EAGVAQSPRYKIIEKRQSVAFWCNPISGHATLYWYQQILGQGPKLLIQFQNNGVVDDSQLPKDRFSAERLKGVDSTLKIQPAKLEDSAVYLCASSLEGRANVLTFGAGSRLTVL.

V gene TRBV7-6 combines with J gene TRBJ1-1, with 9 bases aligning to TRBD1. V gave up 4 bases and J gave up 5 bases; unmatched junction bases: 5. Germline V gene lookup returns CDR1 SGHVS and CDR2 FNYEAQ. The CDR3 is made up of 14 amino acids. As DNA, the CDR3 is TGTGCCAGCAGCTCCGGGACAGGGCCTACTGAAGCTTTCTTT. Its protein is CASSSGTGPTEAFF. The full variable domain, with the rest looked up from reference TRBV7-6 and TRBJ1-1, is GAGVSQSPRYKVTKRGQDVALRCDPISGHVSLYWYRQALGQGPEFLTYFNYEAQQDKSGLPNDRFSAERPEGSISTLTIQRTEQRDSAMYRCASSSGTGPTEAFFGQGTRLTVV.

V and J are TRBV27 and TRBJ1-5; 9 nucleotides agree with TRBD1. V gave up 9 bases and J gave up 3 bases; unmatched junction bases: 6. From germline, CDR1 is MNHEY and CDR2 SMNVEV (reference sequence). The CDR3 covers 14 residues. The CDR3 DNA follows: TGTGCCAGTCTCGGGACAGGGAACAATCAGCCCCAGCATTTT. Its protein is CASLGTGNNQPQHF.

V gene TRBV4-1 combines with J gene TRBJ2-7; 12 bases align to TRBD2. With V trimmed by 0 bases and J by 7 bases, 7 bases remained unmatched. Germline assignment: CDR1 MGHRA and CDR2 YSYEKL. This CDR3 is 16 amino acids long. As DNA, the CDR3 is TGCGCCAGCAGCCAAGATCCCCTAGCGGGAGGGTGGGAGCAGTACTTC. Its translation is CASSQDPLAGGWEQYF.

The chain is built from TRBV28 and TRBJ1-1; D may be TRBD1 (6 bases). The CDR3 is made up of 15 amino acids. V dropped 4 bases and J dropped 4 bases, with 16 bases sitting between them. Looked up from germline, CDR1 is MDHEN and CDR2 is SYDVKM. The DNA of the CDR3 is TGTGCCAGCAGTTACGATCCGGGGGCTCGCACTGAAGCTTTCTTT. This encodes CASSYDPGARTEAFF.

The gene calls are TRBV7-6 and TRBJ2-7, with a possible D match to TRBD1 (6 bases). The germline CDR1 and CDR2 sequences are SGHVS and FNYEAQ. V was trimmed by 4 bases and J by 6 bases, leaving 25 bases between them. The CDR3 totals 17 residues. Here the CDR3 DNA reads TGTGCCAGCAGCTCCACGGGGTTCCGGACAGCAGTCGGCGAGCAGTACTTC. Encoded protein: CASSSTGFRTAVGEQYF.

The chain recombines TRBV5-6 with TRBJ2-1; D is unresolved. The V end was cut by 0 bases, the J end by 6 bases, with 10 bases between. The CDR3 contains 14 residues. CDR1 is SGHDT and CDR2 is YYEEEE in the germline V gene. In DNA, the CDR3 is TGTGCCAGCAGCTTGGGTCCGGATTTCAATGAGCAGTTCTTC. It specifies CASSLGPDFNEQFF.

The table lists this clone with a few counts. The V call is TRBV7-9, the J call TRBJ1-1, with D uncertain. This CDR3 is built from 11 residues. Trimming took off 10 bases at V and 4 bases at J, with 10 bases between the two ends. Germline loops: CDR1 SEHNR, CDR2 FQNEAQ (reference sequence). The DNA of the CDR3 is TGTGCCACCGGCTCTGGCACTGAAGCTTTCTTT. This sequence encodes CATGSGTEAFF.

The CDR3 sequence is CASNRPVGYGYTF. The CDR3 region has the DNA TGTGCCAGTAATCGTCCTGTTGGGTATGGCTACACCTTC. The chain couples TRBV19 to TRBJ1-2, with no clear D. Trimming shortened V by 7 bases and J by 5 bases, and 14 bases separated the two germline ends. The CDR3 runs 13 residues. Germline V CDR1 and CDR2: LNHDA, SQIVND (reference sequence).

Concerning this clone: The identical CDR3 is also encoded by other nucleotide sequences in the sample. V and J are TRBV27 and TRBJ2-7; D is unresolved. Deletions cut 3 bases from V and 1 base from J, with 7 bases between. The CDR3 has 13 residues. The germline V gene encodes CDR1 MNHEY and CDR2 SMNVEV (reference sequence). The CDR3 here is CASSFGRSYEQYF. In DNA, the CDR3 is TGTGCCAGCAGTTTTGGCCGTTCCTACGAGCAGTACTTC.

This clone has at least ten counts. Other DNA sequences in the same sample also yield this CDR3. The CDR3 DNA follows: TGTGCCAGCAGCCCTCGGGGACATACCACCGACCCTGAAGCTTTCTTT. Translating gives CASSPRGHTTDPEAFF. V is TRBV9 and J is TRBJ1-1, with D possibly being TRBD1 (6 bases). Germline loops: CDR1 SGDLS, CDR2 YYNGEE. V lost 4 bases to trimming and J lost 6 bases, with 22 bases between them. This CDR3 region has 16 residues.

The CDR3 coding sequence is TGTGCCAGCAGTTTATCCCAGGCTCGGAACACTGAAGCTTTCTTT. Its translation: CASSLSQARNTEAFF. The rearrangement joins TRBV28 to TRBJ1-1; D is unresolved. Germline V gene sequence: CDR1 MDHEN, CDR2 SYDVKM. Deletions cut 1 base from V and 1 base from J, with 10 bases between. CDR3 length equals 15 residues. The entire variable domain, with the rest obtained from reference TRBV28 and TRBJ1-1, is as follows: DVKVTQSSRYLVKRTGEKVFLECVQDMDHENMFWYRQDPGLGLRLIYFSYDVKMKEKGDIPEGYSVSREKKERFSLILESASTNQTSMYLCASSLSQARNTEAFFGQGTRLTVV.

The chain links TRBV5-1 to TRBJ2-1, with 9 bases matching TRBD2. The V and J ends lost 4 bases and 12 bases, in that order; junction bases with no gene match: 17. Germline V gene data show CDR1 as SGHRS and CDR2 as YFSETQ. This CDR3 comprises 16 residues. CDR3 amino acids: CASSPGPGLAGYVQFF. The CDR3, as DNA: TGCGCCAGCAGCCCCGGGCCGGGGCTAGCGGGGTACGTGCAGTTCTTC.

The chain carries TRBV28 and TRBJ1-4; D remains unclear. The germline V gene has CDR1 MDHEN and CDR2 SYDVKM. CDR3 length: 14 residues. Trimming took 2 bases from V and 1 from J, leaving 5 bases between them. The CDR3 DNA reads TGTGCCAGCAGTTTACATCTAACTAATGAAAAACTGTTTTTT. It encodes CASSLHLTNEKLFF.

This clone was found once. This chain connects TRBV4-1 to TRBJ1-2, with 7 bases that match TRBD1. Germline V gene data show CDR1 as MGHRA and CDR2 as YSYEKL. J lost 8 bases, V lost 1 base, and 7 bases had no gene match. This CDR3 spans 14 amino acids. In DNA, the CDR3 is TGCGCCAGCAGCCAAGTGAGGGGGCGAGGGGGCTACACCTTC. Translated: CASSQVRGRGGYTF.

The J gene is TRBJ2-3, the V gene TRBV6-5; 9 nucleotides agree with TRBD1. The germline gives CDR1 MNHEY, CDR2 SVGAGI. CDR3 length equals 15 residues. Losses at the gene ends were 6 bases for V and 2 bases for J; bases not matched to a gene: 6. CDR3 DNA: TGTGCCAGCAGCTCGAACAGGGGGCCCACAGATACGCAGTATTTT. It codes for CASSSNRGPTDTQYF.

Notes on this clone: Germline is not matched at one junction end, which may reflect a read error. The chain employs TRBV5-6 and TRBJ1-2; TRBD1 might be the D (6 bases). This CDR3 is 13 amino acids long. The germline CDR1 and CDR2 sequences are SGHDT and YYEEEE. CDR3 DNA sequence: TGTGCCAGCAGCTTGAGGGGGGCGCGGCACGCGGACTTC. As protein: CASSLRGARHADF.

The V call is TRBV28, the J call TRBJ2-7, with 7 bases identical to TRBD1. CDR1 MDHEN and CDR2 SYDVKM come from the germline V gene. The CDR3 runs 15 residues. V gave up 6 bases and J gave up 3 bases; unmatched junction bases: 11. The CDR3 DNA follows: TGTGCCAGCAGGCCGAAGGGACAGCGCTACTACGAGCAGTACTTC. It specifies CASRPKGQRYYEQYF.

The DNA for the CDR3 is TGTGCCAGCAGCCCCCCCGGACCGGGAGAGACCCAGTACTTC. Amino acid sequence: CASSPPGPGETQYF. This sequence joins TRBV13 and TRBJ2-5, with D unclear. The CDR3 sequence is 14 residues long. Germline V gives CDR1 PRHDT, CDR2 FYEKMQ (reference sequence). V was cut by 5 bases and J by 4 bases, with 14 bases left in between.

V usage is TRBV7-2 and J usage is TRBJ2-7, with D perhaps matching TRBD1 or TRBD2 (6 bases each). The CDR3 is 15 residues long. Trimming pared 1 base from V and 5 bases from J, leaving 15 bases between. Looked up from germline, CDR1 is SGHTA and CDR2 is FQGNSA. CDR3 residues: CASSLVGRGRNEQYF. The CDR3 DNA reads TGTGCCAGCAGCTTAGTTGGCCGGGGGCGCAACGAGCAGTACTTC.

The CDR3: CATKDTLKETQYF. CDR3 DNA: TGTGCCACTAAGGACACCTTGAAAGAGACCCAGTACTTC. V and J are TRBV10-3 and TRBJ2-5, with D possibly TRBD1 on 5 matching bases. V was clipped by 10 bases and J by 3 bases, with 15 bases between them. Germline loops: CDR1 ENHRY, CDR2 SYGVKD. The CDR3 is 13 amino acids.